A single count supports the clone carrying this T cell receptor beta chain. The V gene's germline CDR1 is MNHEY and CDR2 SVGAGI. The V and J ends lost 7 bases and 5 bases respectively, with 17 bases between them. The CDR3 covers 15 residues. The record originates from a study of T cell responses to AZD1222 COVID-19 vaccine. The data were produced by immunoSEQ multiplex PCR, yet TCRdb's version contains in-frame clones alone and is incomplete. The sample contains around 110,000 clones, more than 75% of which appear only once. The material was peripheral blood, obtained on day 0 of AZD1222 vaccination. The V call is TRBV6-5, the J call TRBJ2-2, with a tentative D call TRBD1 (7 bases). This TCR derives from an adult in good health. This chain's CDR3 is CASKQGREETGELFF. DNA of the CDR3: TGTGCCAGCAAACAGGGGCGGGAAGAAACCGGGGAGCTGTTTTTT.